These T cell receptor beta chains were read from a single sample in a study of blood T cell repertoires in COVID-19. Profiling relied on immunoSEQ multiplex PCR, and the TCRdb table lists in-frame clones only, not all of them. This sample has over 200,000 clones, with more than 80% found just once. The sample taken for sequencing was peripheral blood. These TCRs come from a woman aged 25 to 39 with COVID-19, enrolled during active disease. Both conserved end residues are part of each CDR3. Each record gives: V gene, clone size, D gene, J gene, CDR3 length, CDR3 protein, CDR3 DNA. The D gene is left open where the match is weak. A clone size is listed for some rows: how often the clone was seen (once, few, many), or a class if it is expanded.

>TRBV30|.|.|TRBJ2-7|14
CAWSVLAGPYEQYF
TGTGCCTGGAGTGTACTTGCGGGGCCCTACGAGCAGTACTTC
>TRBV4-2|.|.|TRBJ1-1|16
CASSQGAGGGSTEAFF
TGTGCCAGCAGCCAAGGGGCAGGAGGAGGGAGCACTGAAGCTTTCTTT
>TRBV7-9|.|.|TRBJ1-6|13
CASSLQGGSPLHF
TGTGCCAGCAGCTTACAGGGTGGTTCACCCCTCCACTTT
>TRBV9|.|.|TRBJ1-2|18
CASSPGVTDRQLSDGYTF
TGTGCCAGCAGCCCAGGGGTAACGGACAGACAATTAAGCGATGGCTACACCTTC
>TRBV29-1|.|.|TRBJ2-7|11
CSVVDSYEQYF
TGCAGCGTCGTAGACAGCTACGAGCAGTACTTC
>TRBV30|.|TRBD1|TRBJ2-2|16
CAWGLTLGQGKGELFF
TGTGCCTGGGGTCTAACTTTGGGACAGGGGAAAGGCGAGCTGTTTTTT
>TRBV5-6|.|TRBD2|TRBJ2-3|15
CASSLSREGPDTQYF
TGTGCCAGCAGCTTAAGCAGGGAGGGTCCAGATACGCAGTATTTT
>TRBV11-2|.|TRBD2|TRBJ2-7|14
CASSPTGLAYEQYF
TGTGCCAGCAGCCCTACCGGACTAGCCTACGAGCAGTACTTC
>TRBV3-1/TRBV3-2|.|TRBD2|TRBJ2-3|16
CASSQKLAGPPDTQYF
TGTGCCAGCAGCCAAAAACTAGCGGGCCCCCCGGATACGCAGTATTTT
>TRBV5-5|.|TRBD1|TRBJ2-5|14
CASTQQGAGETQYF
TGTGCCAGCACCCAACAGGGGGCAGGCGAGACCCAGTACTTC
>TRBV6-5|.|.|TRBJ1-1|13
CASSQQPNTEAFF
TGTGCCAGCAGCCAACAACCGAACACTGAAGCTTTCTTT
>TRBV13|.|TRBD2|TRBJ2-2|14
CASSPWTSSGELFF
TGTGCCAGCAGCCCATGGACTAGCTCCGGGGAGCTGTTTTTT
>TRBV30|few|.|TRBJ2-4|10
CAWSNRDGMF
TGTGCCTGGAGTAACAGGGACGGAATGTTC
>TRBV4-2|few|TRBD2|TRBJ2-7|17
CASSPFNSGSISYEQYF
TGTGCCAGCAGCCCCTTCAATAGCGGGAGTATATCCTACGAGCAGTACTTC
>TRBV12-5|.|.|TRBJ2-1|12
CASGPPTTGQFF
TGTGCTAGTGGTCCCCCAACTACGGGGCAGTTCTTC
>TRBV6-5|.|.|TRBJ1-5|16
CASSYSWADSNQPQHF
TGTGCCAGCAGTTACTCCTGGGCTGATAGCAATCAGCCCCAGCATTTT
>TRBV5-1|.|TRBD2|TRBJ2-5|19
CASSLEGVGTRRGQATQYF
TGCGCCAGCAGCTTGGAAGGGGTTGGGACTAGGCGAGGGCAGGCGACCCAGTACTTC
>TRBV20-1|.|TRBD2|TRBJ2-7|14
CSASGGGSSYEQYF
TGCAGTGCTAGTGGGGGGGGAAGCTCCTACGAGCAGTACTTC
>TRBV6-5|.|TRBD2|TRBJ2-1|16
CASSSQGASGSNEQFF
TGTGCCAGCAGTTCCCAGGGCGCTAGCGGGAGCAATGAGCAGTTCTTC
>TRBV18|.|.|TRBJ1-4|17
CASSPRGDLTHNEKLFF
TGTGCCAGCTCACCCCGAGGCGACTTGACCCATAATGAAAAACTGTTTTTT
>TRBV28|.|.|TRBJ1-2|17
CASSLKPLGGGRGGYTF
TGTGCCAGCAGTTTAAAGCCCCTTGGGGGGGGCCGGGGTGGCTACACCTTC
>TRBV6-6|.|TRBD2|TRBJ2-5|14
CASSYLAGVETQYF
TGTGCCAGCAGTTACCTAGCGGGAGTGGAGACCCAGTACTTC
>TRBV5-1|.|.|TRBJ1-2|13
CASSLRGAGGYTF
TGCGCCAGCAGCTTGCGGGGGGCAGGCGGCTACACCTTC
>TRBV23-1|.|.|TRBJ2-3|15
CASSQQASSTDTQYF
TGCGCCAGCAGTCAGCAGGCTTCTTCCACAGATACGCAGTATTTT
>TRBV29-1|.|TRBD1|TRBJ2-3|15
CSVEGPGGHTDTQYF
TGCAGCGTTGAAGGCCCAGGGGGACACACAGATACGCAGTATTTT
>TRBV5-6|once|TRBD1|TRBJ1-2|14
CASKRTGGNYGYTF
TGTGCCAGCAAACGGACAGGGGGAAACTATGGCTACACCTTC
>TRBV7-2|.|.|TRBJ2-1|13
CASSLDWKNEQFF
TGTGCCAGCAGCTTGGACTGGAAGAATGAGCAGTTCTTC
>TRBV25-1|.|.|TRBJ2-2|15
CASSEPRSGAGELFF
TGTGCCAGCAGTGAACCCAGGTCGGGGGCCGGGGAGCTGTTTTTT
>TRBV12-3/TRBV12-4|.|.|TRBJ1-2|11
CASSRFYGYTF
TGTGCCAGCTCCCGTTTCTATGGCTACACCTTC